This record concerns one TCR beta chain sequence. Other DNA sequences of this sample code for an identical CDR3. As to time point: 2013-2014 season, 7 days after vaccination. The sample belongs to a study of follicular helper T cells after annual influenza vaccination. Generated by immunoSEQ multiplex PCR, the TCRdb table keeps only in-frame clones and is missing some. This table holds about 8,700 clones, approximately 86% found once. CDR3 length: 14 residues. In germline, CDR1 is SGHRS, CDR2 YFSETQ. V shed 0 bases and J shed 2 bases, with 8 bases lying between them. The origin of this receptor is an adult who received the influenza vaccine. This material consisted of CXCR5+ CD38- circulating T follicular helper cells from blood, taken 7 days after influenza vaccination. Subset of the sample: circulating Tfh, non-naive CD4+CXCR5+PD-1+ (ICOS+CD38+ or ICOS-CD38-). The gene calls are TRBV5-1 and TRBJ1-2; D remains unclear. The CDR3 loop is CASSLDGQNYGYTF. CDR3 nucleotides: TGCGCCAGCAGCTTGGACGGCCAGAACTATGGCTACACCTTC.